The next 2 T cell receptor beta chains were all read from a single sample in a study of early T cells in non-severe SARS-CoV-2 infection. A single record per CDR3 protein comes from TCRdb applying MiXCR to the 5' RACE reads. Of about 110,000 distinct CDR3 sequences in the sample, around 13% were seen once. The sample was whole blood, taken at baseline. Receptors were obtained from an adult who was a healthcare worker with PCR-confirmed SARS-CoV-2 infection or an uninfected control (not recorded which).

In this sample, this clonotype turned up many times. The V and J genes are TRBV20-1 and TRBJ2-7; the D is unclear. The germline V and J ends were trimmed by 3 bases and 0 bases, with 12 bases remaining between them. Germline V lookup: CDR1 DFQATT, CDR2 SNEGSKA (reference sequence). This CDR3 is 14 amino acids long. This CDR3 reads CSARLRGSSYEQYF. DNA of the CDR3: TGCAGTGCTAGGCTACGCGGTAGCTCCTACGAGCAGTACTTC.

The V gene is TRBV5-1, the J gene TRBJ2-1, with TRBD2 matching over 13 bases. V dropped 0 bases and J dropped 5; count of bases not matched to a gene: 2. CDR3 length: 16 residues. CDR1 and CDR2 (germline): SGHRS, YFSETQ. For the CDR3, the DNA is TGCGCCAGCAGCTTGGCCGGACTAGCGGGGGACAATGAGCAGTTCTTC. Translated: CASSLAGLAGDNEQFF.